This is a list of T cell receptor beta chains from one sample in a study of blood T cell repertoires in COVID-19. The repertoire was sequenced with immunoSEQ multiplex PCR; TCRdb's copy has only in-frame clones and lacks some. The top ten hold under 20% of the sample, which has some 45,000 clones, 80% seen once. The sample consisted of peripheral blood. The receptors come from a man between 65 and 79 years old with acute or convalescent COVID-19. Each CDR3 is given with its conserved first and last residue. The order of the fields is D gene, clone size, J gene, V gene, CDR3 protein, CDR3 DNA. D genes are given only for firm matches. A clone size is listed for some rows: how often the clone was seen (once, few, many), or a class if it is expanded.

D: TRBD1
size: NA
J: TRBJ1-2
V: TRBV4-1
CDR3: CASSQAGQIYGYTF
DNA: TGCGCCAGCAGCCAAGCGGGACAGATCTATGGCTACACCTTC

D: NA
size: NA
J: TRBJ2-3
V: TRBV5-6
CDR3: CASSLNRGTFITQYF
DNA: TGTGCCAGCAGCTTGAATAGGGGGACCTTCATTACGCAGTATTTT

D: TRBD1
size: few
J: TRBJ1-2
V: TRBV5-1
CDR3: CASSLVTGFGYTF
DNA: TGCGCCAGCAGCTTGGTGACAGGGTTTGGCTACACCTTC

D: NA
size: NA
J: TRBJ2-6
V: TRBV4-2
CDR3: CASSQDTNSGANVLTF
DNA: TGTGCCAGCAGCCAGGACACCAACTCTGGGGCCAACGTCCTGACTTTC

D: NA
size: NA
J: TRBJ2-1
V: TRBV5-4
CDR3: CASNREDNEQFF
DNA: TGTGCCAGCAATAGGGAGGATAATGAGCAGTTCTTC

D: TRBD1
size: NA
J: TRBJ2-7
V: TRBV13
CDR3: CASSPAKGTVYEQYF
DNA: TGTGCCAGCAGCCCGGCTAAGGGGACAGTCTACGAGCAGTACTTC

D: NA
size: NA
J: TRBJ2-7
V: TRBV7-9
CDR3: CASSLSMGGHPYEQYF
DNA: TGTGCCAGCAGCTTATCTATGGGGGGGCACCCCTACGAGCAGTACTTC

D: NA
size: NA
J: TRBJ1-3
V: TRBV12-5
CDR3: CASGLGGTGNTIYF
DNA: TGTGCTAGTGGTTTAGGAGGGACTGGAAACACCATATATTTT

D: TRBD1
size: NA
J: TRBJ1-5
V: TRBV19
CDR3: CASRDRGRSNQPQHF
DNA: TGTGCCAGCCGGGACAGGGGGCGAAGCAATCAGCCCCAGCATTTT

D: NA
size: NA
J: TRBJ1-1
V: TRBV4-2
CDR3: CASSQDLRGGTEAFF
DNA: TGTGCCAGCAGCCAAGATCTACGGGGAGGGACTGAAGCTTTCTTT

D: NA
size: NA
J: TRBJ1-2
V: TRBV3-1/TRBV3-2
CDR3: CASSKQQGGYTF
DNA: TGTGCCAGCAGCAAACAACAGGGCGGCTACACCTTC

D: NA
size: NA
J: TRBJ1-3
V: TRBV7-3
CDR3: CASESANTIYF
DNA: TGTGCCAGCGAGTCTGCAAACACCATATATTTT

D: NA
size: NA
J: TRBJ2-7
V: TRBV6-5
CDR3: CASSYGLSYEQYF
DNA: TGTGCCAGCAGTTATGGGCTCTCCTACGAGCAGTACTTC

D: NA
size: NA
J: TRBJ2-1
V: TRBV10-3
CDR3: CAIHPASAGEQFF
DNA: TGTGCCATCCACCCCGCTAGCGCGGGTGAGCAGTTCTTC